The 29 T cell receptor beta chains listed next were all sequenced from one sample in a study of T cells after yellow fever vaccination. TCRdb passed the 5' RACE reads through MiXCR, listing each CDR3 protein once. The sample shows some 600,000 distinct CDR3 sequences, around 17% of them seen only once. Sequencing used PBMCs, obtained around 5 days after the first yellow fever vaccination. The origin of the receptors is a man aged 18 to 30 who received the YFV17D yellow fever vaccine.

This chain links TRBV11-2 with TRBJ2-6; 7 positions match TRBD1. The germline V gene encodes CDR1 SGHAT and CDR2 FQNNGV. The ends lost 4 bases at V and 3 bases at J; junction bases unmatched: 18. This CDR3 is built from 20 residues. CDR3 sequence (DNA): TGTGCCAGCAGCTACCGGGTCTATACAGGGACAGTTTTTGGGGCCAACGTCCTGACTTTC. Its translation: CASSYRVYTGTVFGANVLTF.

This clonotype appeared a few times. V is TRBV20-1 and J is TRBJ2-5, with a possible D match to TRBD2 (5 bases). Germline V gene sequence: CDR1 DFQATT, CDR2 SNEGSKA (reference sequence). The CDR3 has 14 residues. Trimming took 1 base from V and 2 from J, leaving 11 bases between them. The CDR3 sequence is CSARVGRLQETQYF. In DNA form, the CDR3 reads TGCAGTGCTAGAGTAGGACGACTACAAGAGACCCAGTACTTC.

The chain couples TRBV7-9 to TRBJ1-5; D not certain. Germline V gives CDR1 SEHNR, CDR2 FQNEAQ (reference sequence). The V end lost 6 bases, the J end lost 5 bases, and 11 bases lay between the germline ends. The length of the CDR3 is 13 residues. For the CDR3, the DNA is TGTGCCAGCAGTGACGGAATATATCAGCCCCAGCATTTT. Translating it yields CASSDGIYQPQHF.

This clonotype showed up just a few times. This rearrangement joins TRBV3-1 to TRBJ1-2; the match to TRBD1 covers 7 bases. The trim removed 6 bases at V and 4 bases at J, leaving 5 bases unmatched. The CDR3 totals 13 residues. Germline loops: CDR1 LGHDT, CDR2 YNNKEL (reference sequence). CDR3 sequence: CASRNRDSYGYTF. Here the CDR3 DNA reads TGTGCCAGCAGGAACCGGGACAGCTATGGCTACACCTTC.

In DNA form, the CDR3 reads TGTGCCAGCAGCCGTTCTCGGGGGGACAGGGGCTACAATGAGCAGTTCTTC. This sequence encodes CASSRSRGDRGYNEQFF. This sequence joins TRBV14 and TRBJ2-1; 10 bases agree with TRBD1. This CDR3 is 17 amino acids long. V shed 4 bases and J 3 bases; nucleotides not matched to a gene: 9. CDR1 SGHDN and CDR2 FVKESK come from the germline V gene.

There are a few counts of this clonotype. This chain uses TRBV10-2 with TRBJ2-1; D possibly matches TRBD1 or TRBD2 (6 bases each). V was cut by 7 bases and J by 5 bases, with 18 bases left in between. This CDR3 has 15 residues. Germline loops: CDR1 WSHSY, CDR2 SAAADI. The CDR3 sequence is CASKTGRGHNNEQFF. The CDR3 nucleotides read TGCGCCAGCAAGACTGGACGGGGGCACAACAATGAGCAGTTCTTC.

The chain employs TRBV5-4 and TRBJ1-6; D remains unclear. The CDR3 spans 14 residues. Trimming took 0 bases from V and 6 from J, leaving 7 bases between them. Germline CDR1 is SGHNT and CDR2 is YYREEE (reference sequence). As DNA, the CDR3 is TGTGCCAGCAGCTTGGACGGACTTAATTCACCCCTCCACTTT. It translates to CASSLDGLNSPLHF.

The rearrangement uses TRBV5-5 and TRBJ2-5, with TRBD2 matching 9 bases. The CDR3 totals 18 residues. In germline, CDR1 is SGHKS, CDR2 YYEKEE (reference sequence). Unmatched junction bases numbered 15, after V lost 4 bases and J lost 2 bases. The CDR3 DNA sequence: TGTGCCAGCAGCGTCGTGACTTTGGGACTAGCCGCACAAGAGACCCAGTACTTC. Its protein is CASSVVTLGLAAQETQYF.

This clonotype was picked up one time. In DNA form, the CDR3 reads TGTGCCAGCAGTTACTCGAGGACAGGGTATGGTGAAGCTTTCTTT. Protein sequence: CASSYSRTGYGEAFF. V usage is TRBV6-2 or TRBV6-3 and J usage is TRBJ1-1; 8 positions agree with TRBD1. The CDR3 contains 15 residues. Germline V gene sequence: CDR1 MNHEY, CDR2 SVGEGT. The V segment lost 0 bases and the J segment 7 bases; nucleotides outside the gene matches: 7.

This clonotype showed up just a few times. The rearrangement uses TRBV28 and TRBJ1-5; D perhaps matches TRBD1 (5 bases). This CDR3 comprises 13 residues. CDR1 and CDR2 (germline): MDHEN, SYDVKM. Trimming removed 6 bases from V and 7 bases from J, with 13 bases in between. The CDR3 protein is CASSGGVNQPQHF. The CDR3 DNA follows: TGTGCCAGCAGCGGAGGGGTGAACCAGCCCCAGCATTTT.

The CDR3: CASSFLAGGLDTQYF. CDR3 nucleotide sequence: TGTGCCAGCAGCTTTCTAGCGGGCGGACTAGATACGCAGTATTTT. The genes are TRBV7-2 and TRBJ2-3, with 8 bases that match TRBD2. The CDR3 length is 15 residues. Germline CDR1 reads SGHTA; CDR2 reads FQGNSA. V lost 3 bases, J lost 5 bases, and 7 bases stayed unmatched.

The rearrangement links TRBV4-1 to TRBJ2-1; D gene uncertain. Germline CDR1 MGHRA, CDR2 YSYEKL. V was cut by 0 bases and J by 5 bases, with 26 bases left in between. This CDR3 has 20 residues. CDR3 sequence (DNA): TGCGCCAGCAGCCAAGAAGGGATTTTGGGGTATTTTAGTGGGGACAATGAGCAGTTCTTC. Protein product: CASSQEGILGYFSGDNEQFF.

The V gene is TRBV6-1, the J gene TRBJ2-3; 7 bases match TRBD1. Germline CDR1 and CDR2: MNHNS and SASEGT. Trimming removed 4 bases from V and 2 bases from J; junction bases left unmatched: 6. The CDR3 sequence is 15 residues long. CDR3 region: CASSVLDRNTDTQYF. The DNA for the CDR3 is TGTGCCAGCAGTGTCCTGGACAGGAACACAGATACGCAGTATTTT.

This rearrangement joins TRBV24-1 to TRBJ2-2; weak D call: TRBD1 (5 bases). V was clipped by 5 bases and J by 6 bases, with 15 bases between them. CDR1 is KGHDR and CDR2 is SFDVKD in the germline V gene. The length of the CDR3 is 15 residues. Here the CDR3 reads CATSGRGSAAGELFF. CDR3 in DNA: TGTGCCACCAGTGGAAGGGGATCGGCGGCCGGGGAGCTGTTTTTT.

About this clonotype: One end of the junction varies from germline; a read error may be responsible. This CDR3 reads CASILDRWNTEAFF. The DNA of the CDR3 is TGTGCCAGCATCTTAGATCGGTGGAACACTGAAGCTTTCTTT. The chain is built from TRBV11-3 and TRBJ1-1, with no clear D. This CDR3 region has 14 residues. Germline V gene sequence: CDR1 SGHNT, CDR2 YENEEA.

This clonotype has a handful of counts. The V call is TRBV7-9, the J call TRBJ1-6; D not resolved. Germline-derived CDR1 and CDR2 are SEHNR and FQNEAQ (reference sequence). This CDR3 has 16 residues. With 5 bases removed from V and 7 bases from J, the gap between germline ends came to 18 bases. CDR3: CASSHPVSLGNSPLHF. CDR3 DNA: TGTGCCAGCAGCCATCCCGTGAGTTTAGGGAATTCACCCCTCCACTTT. Full variable domain (missing parts from reference TRBV7-9 and TRBJ1-6): DTGVSQNPRHKITKRGQNVTFRCDPISEHNRLYWYRQTLGQGPEFLTYFQNEAQLEKSRLLSDRFSAERPKGSFSTLEIQRTEQGDSAMYLCASSHPVSLGNSPLHFGNGTRLTVT.

This clonotype occurred a few times. For the CDR3, the DNA is TGTGCCACCAGCAGTAGAGACAGGGTTAACACTGAAGCTTTCTTT. Protein: CATSSRDRVNTEAFF. This sequence joins TRBV15 and TRBJ1-1; the match to TRBD1 covers 7 bases. The germline V gene encodes CDR1 LNHNV and CDR2 YYDKDF (reference sequence). The CDR3 covers 15 residues. Germline trimming cut 3 bases from V and 2 bases from J; bases unmatched to any gene: 6.

This clonotype showed up just a few times. The chain has TRBV7-2 and TRBJ2-7; D unresolved. This CDR3 contains 14 residues. Germline V lookup: CDR1 SGHTA, CDR2 FQGNSA. The V end was cut by 3 bases, the J end by 0 bases, with 9 bases between. CDR3 loop: CASSFLPGSYEQYV. Written as DNA, the CDR3 is TGTGCCAGCAGCTTTCTTCCAGGCTCCTACGAGCAGTACGTC.

CDR3 coding DNA: TGTGCCAGCAGCGCCACAGTGGTGACCGGAGATACGCAGTATTTT. Translated, it gives CASSATVVTGDTQYF. The gene calls are TRBV7-2 and TRBJ2-3, with D uncertain. Germline CDR1 is SGHTA and CDR2 is FQGNSA. This CDR3 contains 15 residues. The V end lost 5 bases, the J end lost 5 bases, and 17 bases lay between the germline ends.

The chain employs TRBV6-1 and TRBJ2-1; 7 bases are shared with TRBD2. CDR3 size: 15 residues. Germline V lookup: CDR1 MNHNS, CDR2 SASEGT. V trimming: 4 bases; J trimming: 2 bases; junction bases outside the gene matches: 5. The CDR3 protein is CASSVGRGAYNEQFF. CDR3 DNA sequence: TGTGCCAGCAGTGTAGGACGGGGGGCCTACAATGAGCAGTTCTTC.

The J gene is TRBJ2-1, the V gene TRBV20-1, with a possible D match to TRBD2 (6 bases). CDR1 and CDR2 (germline): DFQATT, SNEGSKA (reference sequence). Deletions cut 0 bases from V and 14 bases from J, with 14 bases between. The CDR3 spans 12 residues. In DNA, the CDR3 is TGCAGTGCTAGAGATATGGAGGGTAAGGAGTTCTTC. Encoded protein: CSARDMEGKEFF.

The chain is built from TRBV6-6 and TRBJ1-6; D is ambiguous. The V end was cut by 8 bases, the J end by 11 bases, with 13 bases between. The V gene's germline CDR1 is MNHNY and CDR2 SVGAGI (reference sequence). The CDR3 contains 12 residues. For the CDR3, the DNA is TGTGCCAGCGGTGCCCCGATGACACCCCTCCACTTT. Translating gives CASGAPMTPLHF.

This clonotype turned up a few times. V and J are TRBV11-2 and TRBJ1-2; 7 bases fit TRBD1. CDR3 size: 11 residues. Per the germline V gene, CDR1 is SGHAT and CDR2 is FQNNGV. The J segment lost 7 bases and the V segment lost 7 bases, leaving 3 bases of the junction unmatched. The CDR3 nucleotides are TGTGCCAGCACCCCAGGGGGTGGCTACACCTTC. Translated, it gives CASTPGGGYTF.

This clonotype was found many times. The rearrangement joins TRBV5-1 to TRBJ2-7; 7 positions agree with TRBD1. The CDR3 extends over 14 amino acids. Germline assignment: CDR1 SGHRS and CDR2 YFSETQ. V shed 4 bases, J shed 2 bases, and the junction held 6 bases outside the gene matches. The CDR3 sequence is CASSPDRNPYEQYF. The CDR3, as DNA: TGCGCCAGCAGCCCGGACAGGAACCCCTACGAGCAGTACTTC.

This clonotype occurred a few times. The V and J genes are TRBV18 and TRBJ2-3; D ambiguous. Trimming removed 4 bases from V and 4 bases from J, with 9 bases in between. CDR3 length: 13 amino acids. CDR1 and CDR2 (germline): KGHSH, LQKENI. Here the CDR3 DNA reads TGTGCCAGCTCACGTGGGGAATCAGATACGCAGTATTTT. Translation: CASSRGESDTQYF. Combining the CDR3 with reference TRBV18 and TRBJ2-3 gives the whole variable domain NAGVMQNPRHLVRRRGQEARLRCSPMKGHSHVYWYRQLPEEGLKFMVYLQKENIIDESGMPKERFSAEFPKEGPSILRIQQVVRGDSAAYFCASSRGESDTQYFGPGTRLTVL.

The CDR3 bases are TGTGCCAGCAGCTTAGGCCCGACCACAGATACGCAGTATTTT. Translating it yields CASSLGPTTDTQYF. This chain links TRBV11-2 with TRBJ2-3; D is ambiguous. The CDR3 has 14 residues. Germline V gives CDR1 SGHAT, CDR2 FQNNGV. The V end lost 1 base, the J end lost 2 bases, and 7 bases lay between the germline ends.

The chain has TRBV11-2 and TRBJ1-1, with D hard to call. V was trimmed by 4 bases and J by 0 bases, leaving 21 bases between them. Per germline, CDR1 SGHAT and CDR2 FQNNGV. The CDR3 runs to 18 residues. The CDR3 spells CASSSGSYFTGMNTEAFF. In DNA form, the CDR3 reads TGTGCCAGCAGCTCCGGGTCCTACTTTACGGGGATGAACACTGAAGCTTTCTTT.

The chain employs TRBV12-3 or TRBV12-4 and TRBJ2-7; 9 nucleotides align to TRBD1. CDR3 length: 16 residues. V shed 6 bases, J shed 7 bases, and the junction held 16 bases outside the gene matches. The CDR3 sequence: CASSPGKTGGSDEQYF. The CDR3 DNA reads as TGTGCCAGCAGCCCCGGTAAGACAGGGGGATCGGATGAGCAGTACTTC.

J is TRBJ2-7 and V is TRBV7-2; TRBD1 agrees at 9 bases. J gave up 10 bases and V 4 bases, and 11 bases lay outside the gene matches. The CDR3 runs to 14 residues. CDR1 SGHTA and CDR2 FQGNSA come from the germline V gene. The CDR3 nucleotides are TGTGCCAGCAGCTCCGGGACAGGGCCTTTCGTACAGTACTTC. Its translation: CASSSGTGPFVQYF.